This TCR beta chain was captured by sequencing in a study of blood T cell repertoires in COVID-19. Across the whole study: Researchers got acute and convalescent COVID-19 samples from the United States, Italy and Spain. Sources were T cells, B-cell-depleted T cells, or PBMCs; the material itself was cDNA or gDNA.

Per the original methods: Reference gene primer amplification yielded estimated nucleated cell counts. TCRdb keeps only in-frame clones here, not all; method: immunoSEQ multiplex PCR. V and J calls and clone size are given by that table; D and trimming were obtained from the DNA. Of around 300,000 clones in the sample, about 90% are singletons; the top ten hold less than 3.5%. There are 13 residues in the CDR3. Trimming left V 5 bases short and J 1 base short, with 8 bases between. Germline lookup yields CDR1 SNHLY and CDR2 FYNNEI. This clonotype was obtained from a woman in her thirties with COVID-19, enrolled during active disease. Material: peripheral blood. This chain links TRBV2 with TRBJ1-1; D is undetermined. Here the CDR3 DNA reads TGTGCCAGCAGTCTTCAACAGAACACTGAAGCTTTCTTT. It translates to CASSLQQNTEAFF.